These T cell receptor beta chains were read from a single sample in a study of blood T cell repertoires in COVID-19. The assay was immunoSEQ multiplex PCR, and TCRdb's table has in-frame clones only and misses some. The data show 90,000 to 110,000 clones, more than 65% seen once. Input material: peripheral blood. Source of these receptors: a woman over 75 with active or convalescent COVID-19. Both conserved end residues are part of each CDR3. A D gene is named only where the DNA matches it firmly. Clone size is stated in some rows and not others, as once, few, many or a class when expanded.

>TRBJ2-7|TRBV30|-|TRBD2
TGTGCCTGGAGTCCGGGACTAGCGGGAGTTGGGGAGCAGTACTTC
CAWSPGLAGVGEQYF
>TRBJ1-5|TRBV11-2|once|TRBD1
TGTGCCAGCAGCCCAGGGGGTGGGCTGAGTCAGCCCCAGCATTTT
CASSPGGGLSQPQHF
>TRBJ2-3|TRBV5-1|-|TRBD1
TGCGCCAGCAGCCACCTGACCGGGACAGGCACAGATACGCAGTATTTT
CASSHLTGTGTDTQYF
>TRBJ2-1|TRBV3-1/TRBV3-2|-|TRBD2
TGTGCCAGCAGAACCGGGACTAGCGGGAACAATGAGCAGTTCTTC
CASRTGTSGNNEQFF
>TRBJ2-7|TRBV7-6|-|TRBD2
TGTGCCAGCAGCTTAGATCCAGCGGGAGGGCGCCACGAGCAGTACTTC
CASSLDPAGGRHEQYF
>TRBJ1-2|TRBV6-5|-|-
TGTGCCAGCAGCTCAGGACAGAACTATGGCTACACCTTC
CASSSGQNYGYTF
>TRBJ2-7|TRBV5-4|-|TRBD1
TGTGCCAGCAGCAATAACAGGGGGCGGACGGGGGAGCAGTACTTC
CASSNNRGRTGEQYF
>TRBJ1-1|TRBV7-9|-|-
TGTGCCAGCAGCCCACCGGGGGGCGGCACTGAAGCTTTCTTT
CASSPPGGGTEAFF
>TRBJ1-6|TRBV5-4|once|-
TGTGCCAGCAGCCAGGGACTCCCTAGCTCACCCCTCCACTTT
CASSQGLPSSPLHF
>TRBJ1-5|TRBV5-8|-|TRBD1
TGTGCCAGCAGCCAGAACAGGGGGAATCGTGACAATCAGCCCCAGCATTTT
CASSQNRGNRDNQPQHF
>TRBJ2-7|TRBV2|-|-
TGTGCCACAGTTTGGGGGCTGGCGACCTACGAGCAGTACTTC
CATVWGLATYEQYF
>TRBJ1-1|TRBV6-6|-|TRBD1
TGTGCCAGCACCCCCGACAGGGGTGCTGGCACTGAAGCTTTCTTT
CASTPDRGAGTEAFF
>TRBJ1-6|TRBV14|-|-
TGTGCCAGCAGCCATAATCCCGATTCACCCCTCCACTTT
CASSHNPDSPLHF
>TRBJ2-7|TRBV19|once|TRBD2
TGTGCCAGTAGTCTCCTAGCGGGAGACTACGAGCAGTACTTC
CASSLLAGDYEQYF
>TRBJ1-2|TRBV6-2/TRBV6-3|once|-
TGTGCCAGCAGTTACTCGAGCCCAGGCGGCTACACCTTC
CASSYSSPGGYTF
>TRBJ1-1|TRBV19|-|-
TGTGCCAGTATCTCGGGGGGGCAGAACACTGAAGCTTTCTTT
CASISGGQNTEAFF
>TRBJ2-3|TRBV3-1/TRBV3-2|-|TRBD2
TGTGCCAGCAGCCAAGCGCCAGCGGGATTGTCAGATACGCAGTATTTT
CASSQAPAGLSDTQYF